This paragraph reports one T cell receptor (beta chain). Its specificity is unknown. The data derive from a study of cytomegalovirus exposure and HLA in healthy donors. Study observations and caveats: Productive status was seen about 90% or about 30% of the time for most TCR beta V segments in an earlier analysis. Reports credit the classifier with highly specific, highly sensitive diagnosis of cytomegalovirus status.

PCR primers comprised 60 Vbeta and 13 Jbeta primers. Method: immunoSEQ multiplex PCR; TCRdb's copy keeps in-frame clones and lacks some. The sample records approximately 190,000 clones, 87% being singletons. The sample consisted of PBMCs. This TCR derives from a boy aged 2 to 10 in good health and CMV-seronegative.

The CDR3 DNA sequence: TGTGCCAGCAGTTCACGACAGGGACTCAGGTCCTACGAGCAGTACTTC. This encodes CASSSRQGLRSYEQYF. This chain links TRBV27 with TRBJ2-7, with D perhaps matching TRBD1 (7 bases). This CDR3 is 16 amino acids long. Germline V gene data show CDR1 as MNHEY and CDR2 as SMNVEV (reference sequence). Trimming left V 4 bases short and J 1 base short, with 17 bases between.